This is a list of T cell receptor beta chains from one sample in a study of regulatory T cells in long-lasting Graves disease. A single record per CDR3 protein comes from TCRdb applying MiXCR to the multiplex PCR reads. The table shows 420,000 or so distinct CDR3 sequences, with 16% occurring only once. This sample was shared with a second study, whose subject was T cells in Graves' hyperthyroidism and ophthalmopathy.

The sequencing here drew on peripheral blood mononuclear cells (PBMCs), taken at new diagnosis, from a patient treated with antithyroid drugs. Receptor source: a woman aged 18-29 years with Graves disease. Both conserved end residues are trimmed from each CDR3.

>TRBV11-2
ASSLGVHEQF
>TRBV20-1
SADGLAGEGRRHNEQF
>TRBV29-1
SVRWPASYEQY
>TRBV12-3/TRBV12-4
ASSSVSGGRQY
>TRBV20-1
SARRQGYEQY
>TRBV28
ASSTYGTNEIGRGTDTQY
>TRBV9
ASSTRTPTTGYT
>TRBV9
ASSDGQGNNEQF
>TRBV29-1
SVLGVNTEAF
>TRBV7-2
ASSLVSGVGDEQF
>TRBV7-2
ASSLGASGRRGSETQY
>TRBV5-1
ASSFGTGANTEAF
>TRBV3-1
ASSPVFSSYEQY